A single sample is the source of the 14 T cell receptor beta chains below, sequenced in a study of immune evolution from preneoplasia to lung adenocarcinoma. Some clones are missing from TCRdb's copy, which holds only in-frame ones; the method was immunoSEQ multiplex PCR. Among over 6,000 clones listed, roughly 77% were seen once. The sample was FFPE invasive lung adenocarcinoma tissue. The receptors derive from a person aged 45 to 59 with lung adenocarcinoma.

The J gene is TRBJ2-1, the V gene TRBV2; D is ambiguous. V was cut by 5 bases and J by 6 bases, with 11 bases left in between. Germline assignment: CDR1 SNHLY and CDR2 FYNNEI. This CDR3 spans 13 amino acids. Written as DNA, the CDR3 is TGTGCCAGCAGTACGAGGAGTGGCAATGAGCAGTTCTTC. Amino acids: CASSTRSGNEQFF.

J is TRBJ2-1 and V is TRBV7-9, with D hard to call. The germline CDR1 and CDR2 sequences are SEHNR and FQNEAQ (reference sequence). V was clipped by 3 bases and J by 0 bases, with 6 bases between them. The CDR3 contains 14 residues. CDR3 in DNA: TGTGCCAGCAGCTTGACGGACTCCTACAATGAGCAGTTCTTC. Encoded protein: CASSLTDSYNEQFF.

CDR3: CASSITYGGLKYGYTF. The CDR3 bases are TGTGCCAGTAGTATTACCTACGGGGGTCTAAAGTATGGCTACACCTTC. The chain joins TRBV19 to TRBJ1-2; D perhaps matches TRBD1 (5 bases). This CDR3 is built from 16 residues. CDR1 and CDR2 from the germline V gene are LNHDA and SQIVND (reference sequence). V was shortened by 3 bases and J by 5 bases, with 19 bases between the two germline ends.

The CDR3 sequence: CASSVTGTGFGYTF. The CDR3 DNA sequence: TGTGCCAGCAGTGTGACCGGGACAGGGTTCGGCTACACCTTC. V usage is TRBV28 and J usage is TRBJ1-2, with 9 bases that match TRBD1. In germline, CDR1 is MDHEN, CDR2 SYDVKM. The CDR3 sequence is 14 residues long. J lost 8 bases, V lost 5 bases, and 9 bases had no gene match.

The V gene is TRBV2, the J gene TRBJ1-5; possibly TRBD1 for D (5 bases). The CDR3 covers 16 residues. Germline values: CDR1 SNHLY, CDR2 FYNNEI. The V end lost 7 bases, the J end lost 1 base, and 17 bases lay between the germline ends. The CDR3 DNA reads as TGTGCCAGCATGGGTGCGGGGGGAACAAGCAATCAGCCCCAGCATTTT. It specifies CASMGAGGTSNQPQHF. The whole variable domain, remainder taken from reference TRBV2 and TRBJ1-5, is EPEVTQTPSHQVTQMGQEVILRCVPISNHLYFYWYRQILGQKVEFLVSFYNNEISEKSEIFDDQFSVERPDGSNFTLKIRSTKLEDSAMYFCASMGAGGTSNQPQHFGDGTRLSIL.

The chain is built from TRBV19 and TRBJ2-7; 8 positions agree with TRBD2. J gave up 4 bases and V 7 bases, and 9 bases lay outside the gene matches. There are 14 residues in the CDR3. The germline CDR1 and CDR2 sequences are LNHDA and SQIVND (reference sequence). The CDR3: CASKEASGLYEQYF. CDR3 coding DNA: TGTGCCAGTAAAGAGGCTAGCGGGTTGTACGAGCAGTACTTC.

The chain joins TRBV9 to TRBJ2-7; the match to TRBD1 covers 8 bases. The V gene end was trimmed by 1 base and the J gene end by 4 bases; junction bases not matched to a gene: 7. Germline values: CDR1 SGDLS, CDR2 YYNGEE. CDR3 length: 15 residues. CDR3 sequence: CASSVQNGQGYEQYF. For the CDR3, the DNA is TGTGCCAGCAGCGTACAAAACGGACAGGGATACGAGCAGTACTTC. The full variable domain, with the rest looked up from reference TRBV9 and TRBJ2-7, is DSGVTQTPKHLITATGQRVTLRCSPRSGDLSVYWYQQSLDQGLQFLIQYYNGEERAKGNILERFSAQQFPDLHSELNLSSLELGDSALYFCASSVQNGQGYEQYFGPGTRLTVT.

This sequence joins TRBV29-1 and TRBJ2-1; tentative D call: TRBD2 (5 bases). The CDR3 totals 13 residues. The V and J ends lost 4 bases and 0 bases respectively, with 7 bases between them. Germline V CDR1 and CDR2: SQVTM, ANQGSEA. CDR3 nucleotides: TGCAGCGTTGGGACTGTCTCCTACAATGAGCAGTTCTTC. Translated: CSVGTVSYNEQFF.

This rearrangement joins TRBV6-5 to TRBJ1-2; tentatively, D is TRBD1 (5 bases). Germline loops: CDR1 MNHEY, CDR2 SVGAGI. Trimming took 8 bases from V and 5 from J, leaving 15 bases between them. The CDR3 is 13 amino acids. CDR3 bases: TGTGCCAGCGGGTCAGGGAAGGCATATGGCTACACCTTC. Translation gives CASGSGKAYGYTF.

The chain recombines TRBV19 with TRBJ1-5; D gene ambiguous. This CDR3 region has 15 residues. In germline, CDR1 is LNHDA, CDR2 SQIVND (reference sequence). V lost 8 bases and J 0 bases, leaving 14 bases between the germline ends. DNA for the CDR3: TGTGCCAGTCAAGCGGGCGTAGGTAGCAATCAGCCCCAGCATTTT. Translating it yields CASQAGVGSNQPQHF.

This clone was picked up a small number of times. The V gene is TRBV14, the J gene TRBJ1-2; D call uncertain. The CDR3 runs to 13 residues. V was pared by 2 bases and J by 4 bases, with 8 bases between. Germline lookup yields CDR1 SGHDN and CDR2 FVKESK. CDR3 in amino acids: CASSQRLTYGYTF. The DNA for the CDR3 is TGTGCCAGCAGCCAACGACTGACCTATGGCTACACCTTC. Full variable domain (rest looked up from reference TRBV14 and TRBJ1-2): EAGVTQFPSHSVIEKGQTVTLRCDPISGHDNLYWYRRVMGKEIKFLLHFVKESKQDESGMPNNRFLAERTGGTYSTLKVQPAELEDSGVYFCASSQRLTYGYTFGSGTRLTVV.

This chain links TRBV6-4 with TRBJ2-3, with 8 bases matching TRBD2. V shed 4 bases and J 4 bases; nucleotides not matched to a gene: 4. The germline gives CDR1 MRHNA, CDR2 SNTAGT. This CDR3 is built from 14 residues. The chain's CDR3 is CASSVKAGADTQYF. The CDR3 DNA is TGTGCCAGCAGTGTAAAAGCGGGAGCAGATACGCAGTATTTT.

The J gene is TRBJ1-5, the V gene TRBV19; TRBD1 is a possible D gene (5 bases). There are 15 residues in the CDR3. The ends were cut back, 3 bases at V and 0 bases at J, with 9 bases in the middle. The germline CDR1 and CDR2 sequences are LNHDA and SQIVND (reference sequence). The CDR3 coding sequence is TGTGCCAGTAGTATGGAGGGGTATAGCAATCAGCCCCAGCATTTT. Translated, it gives CASSMEGYSNQPQHF.

The V call is TRBV14, the J call TRBJ2-2; 9 bases are shared with TRBD2. The CDR3 has 17 amino acids. V trimming: 4 bases; J trimming: 5 bases; junction bases outside the gene matches: 11. Per germline, CDR1 SGHDN and CDR2 FVKESK. CDR3 sequence (DNA): TGTGCCAGCAGCCCCGCAGGGTTAGCGGGAGTTACCGGGGAGCTGTTTTTT. Translating gives CASSPAGLAGVTGELFF.